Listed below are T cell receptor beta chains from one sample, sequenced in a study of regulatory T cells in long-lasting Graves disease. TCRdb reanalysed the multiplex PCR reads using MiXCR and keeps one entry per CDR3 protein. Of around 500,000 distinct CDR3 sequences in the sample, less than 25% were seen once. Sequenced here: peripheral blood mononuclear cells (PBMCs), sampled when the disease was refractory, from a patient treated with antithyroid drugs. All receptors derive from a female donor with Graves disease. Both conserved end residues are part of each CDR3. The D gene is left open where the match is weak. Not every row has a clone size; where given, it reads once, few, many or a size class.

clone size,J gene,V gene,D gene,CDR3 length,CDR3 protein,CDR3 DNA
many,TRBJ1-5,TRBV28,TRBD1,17,CASSEPVPGTGKQPQHF,TGTGCCAGCAGTGAGCCAGTCCCCGGGACAGGGAAGCAGCCCCAGCATTTT
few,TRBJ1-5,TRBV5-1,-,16,CASSFTPLGGNQPQHF,TGTGCCAGCAGCTTTACACCACTCGGGGGCAATCAGCCCCAGCATTTT
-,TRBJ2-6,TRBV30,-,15,CAWRKGGTGANVLTF,TGTGCCTGGAGGAAGGGGGGCACTGGGGCCAACGTCCTGACTTTC
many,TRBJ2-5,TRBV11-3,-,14,CASSIRDGKETQYF,TGTGCCAGCAGCATCAGGGATGGGAAAGAGACCCAGTACTTC
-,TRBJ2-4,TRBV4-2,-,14,CASSPGTAKNIQYF,TGTGCCAGCAGCCCAGGCACGGCCAAAAACATTCAGTACTTC
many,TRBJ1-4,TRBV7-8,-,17,CASSLGWKPQPNEKLFF,TGTGCCAGCAGCTTGGGGTGGAAACCGCAACCTAATGAAAAACTGTTTTTT
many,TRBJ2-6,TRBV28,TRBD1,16,CASRPTGGSGANVLTF,TGTGCCAGCAGACCGACAGGGGGAAGTGGGGCCAACGTCCTGACTTTC
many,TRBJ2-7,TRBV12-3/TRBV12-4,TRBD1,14,CASSPDRGAYEQYF,TGTGCCAGCAGTCCCGACAGGGGGGCCTACGAGCAGTACTTC
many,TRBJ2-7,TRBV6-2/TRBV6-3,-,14,CASSYSQESYEQYF,TGTGCCAGCAGTTACTCACAGGAGTCATACGAGCAGTACTTC
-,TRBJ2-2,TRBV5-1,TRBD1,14,CASSSTRGPGELFF,TGCGCCAGCAGCTCGACCAGGGGGCCCGGGGAGCTGTTTTTT
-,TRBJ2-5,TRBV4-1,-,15,CASSHPGRTAETQYF,TGCGCCAGCAGCCACCCTGGGAGGACAGCAGAGACCCAGTACTTC
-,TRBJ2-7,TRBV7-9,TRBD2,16,CASSLNPGGPAYEQYF,TGTGCCAGCAGCTTGAATCCGGGAGGGCCCGCCTACGAGCAGTACTTC
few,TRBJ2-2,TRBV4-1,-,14,CASSLFVVTGELFF,TGCGCCAGCAGCCTTTTTGTGGTGACCGGGGAGCTGTTTTTT
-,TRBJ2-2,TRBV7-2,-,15,CASRDGLSNTGELFF,TGTGCCAGCAGGGATGGGCTATCGAACACCGGGGAGCTGTTTTTT
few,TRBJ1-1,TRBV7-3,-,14,CASRLGGENTEAFF,TGTGCCAGCAGGTTGGGGGGGGAGAACACTGAAGCTTTCTTT
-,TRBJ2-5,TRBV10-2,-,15,CASSAGRPGGETQYF,TGCGCCAGCAGCGCGGGAAGGCCGGGTGGAGAGACCCAGTACTTC
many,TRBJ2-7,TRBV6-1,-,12,CASLWSSYEQYF,TGTGCCAGCCTATGGAGCTCCTACGAGCAGTACTTC
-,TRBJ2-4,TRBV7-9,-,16,CASSLTAGSIKNIQYF,TGTGCCAGCAGCTTAACAGCGGGTAGCATCAAAAACATTCAGTACTTC
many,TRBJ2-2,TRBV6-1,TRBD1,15,CASFPGGLVTGELFF,TGTGCCAGCTTCCCAGGGGGCCTAGTCACCGGGGAGCTGTTTTTT
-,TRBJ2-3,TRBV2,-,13,CASSGGRDYTQYF,TGTGCCAGCAGTGGAGGGCGGGATTATACGCAGTATTTT
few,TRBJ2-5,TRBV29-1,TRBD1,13,CSVGGQGRETQYF,TGCAGCGTCGGGGGACAGGGGAGGGAGACCCAGTACTTC
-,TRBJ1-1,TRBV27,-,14,CASSPGDENTEAFF,TGTGCCAGCAGTCCCGGAGATGAGAACACTGAAGCTTTCTTT
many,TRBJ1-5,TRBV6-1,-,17,CASRGRAGGKSNQPQHF,TGTGCCAGCAGGGGCAGGGCCGGCGGGAAGAGCAATCAGCCCCAGCATTTT
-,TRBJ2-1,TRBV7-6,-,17,CASSLVAGSYLGNEQFF,TGTGCCAGCAGCTTAGTCGCGGGGAGTTACTTGGGCAATGAGCAGTTCTTC
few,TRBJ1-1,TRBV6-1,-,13,CASSGGLAGKAFF,TGTGCCAGCAGTGGGGGTTTGGCAGGAAAAGCTTTCTTT
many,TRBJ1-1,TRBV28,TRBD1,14,CASSLRGMNTEAFF,TGTGCCAGCAGTCTCAGGGGGATGAACACTGAAGCTTTCTTT
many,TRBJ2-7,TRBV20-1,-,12,CSARDGPEKQYF,TGCAGTGCTAGAGATGGTCCAGAGAAGCAGTACTTC
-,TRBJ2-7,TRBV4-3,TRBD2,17,CASSQPLEREMAYEQYF,TGCGCCAGCAGCCAACCCCTCGAGCGGGAGATGGCCTACGAGCAGTACTTC
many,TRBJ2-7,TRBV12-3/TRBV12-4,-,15,CASSFGGDYSYEQYF,TGTGCCAGCAGTTTTGGCGGCGACTACTCCTACGAGCAGTACTTC
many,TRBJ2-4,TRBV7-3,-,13,CASSLMAKNIQYF,TGTGCCAGCAGCTTAATGGCCAAAAACATTCAGTACTTC
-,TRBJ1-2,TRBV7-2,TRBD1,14,CASSSTSSGGGYTF,TGTGCCAGCAGCTCCACCTCCTCAGGGGGCGGCTACACCTTC
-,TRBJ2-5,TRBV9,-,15,CASSVDSTASETQYF,TGTGCCAGCAGCGTAGATAGTACTGCTAGTGAGACCCAGTACTTC
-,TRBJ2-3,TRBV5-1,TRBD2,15,CASTSGRADTDTQYF,TGCGCCAGCACCAGCGGGAGGGCCGACACAGATACGCAGTATTTT
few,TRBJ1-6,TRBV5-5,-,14,CASSLSRDNSPLHF,TGTGCCAGCAGCTTGTCCAGGGACAATTCACCCCTCCACTTT
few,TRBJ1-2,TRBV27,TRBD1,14,CASSPEGQFYGYTF,TGTGCCAGCAGTCCAGAGGGACAGTTCTATGGCTACACCTTC
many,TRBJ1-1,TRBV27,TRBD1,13,CASSWDRRTEAFF,TGTGCCAGCAGTTGGGACAGAAGAACTGAAGCTTTCTTT
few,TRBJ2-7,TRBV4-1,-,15,CASSQGEPGSYEQYF,TGCGCCAGCAGCCAAGGGGAGCCGGGATCATACGAGCAGTACTTC
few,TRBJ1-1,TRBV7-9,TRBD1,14,CASSQTGLDTEAFF,TGTGCCAGCAGCCAGACAGGGTTAGACACTGAAGCTTTCTTT
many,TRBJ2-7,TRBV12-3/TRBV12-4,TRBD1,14,CASSLAGGQYEQYF,TGTGCCAGCAGTTTGGCAGGGGGTCAGTACGAGCAGTACTTC
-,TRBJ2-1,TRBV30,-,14,CAWSIGVSYNEQFF,TGTGCCTGGAGTATAGGGGTCTCCTACAATGAGCAGTTCTTC
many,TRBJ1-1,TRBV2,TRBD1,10,CAIRTGAAFF,TGTGCCATCCGGACAGGAGCAGCTTTCTTT
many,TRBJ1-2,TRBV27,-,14,CASSLGLGAGGYTF,TGTGCCAGCAGTTTAGGCCTGGGGGCAGGTGGCTACACCTTC
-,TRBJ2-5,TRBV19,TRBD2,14,CATGLAGMKETQYF,TGTGCCACTGGACTAGCGGGAATGAAAGAGACCCAGTACTTC
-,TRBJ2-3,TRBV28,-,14,CASSLYSGTDTQYF,TGTGCCAGCAGTTTATATTCAGGCACAGATACGCAGTATTTT
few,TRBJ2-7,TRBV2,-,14,CASSEGKSSYEQYF,TGTGCCAGCAGTGAAGGGAAAAGCTCCTACGAGCAATACTTC
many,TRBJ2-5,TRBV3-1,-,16,CASSPLREAYQETQYF,TGTGCCAGCAGCCCCCTGAGAGAAGCCTACCAAGAGACCCAGTACTTC
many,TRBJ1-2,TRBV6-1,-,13,CASRWTANYGYTF,TGTGCCAGCAGGTGGACAGCTAACTATGGCTACACCTTC
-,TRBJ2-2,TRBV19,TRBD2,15,CASSIQLAYTGELFF,TGTGCCAGTAGTATACAACTAGCGTACACCGGGGAGCTGTTTTTT
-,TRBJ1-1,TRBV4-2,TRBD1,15,CASSQTGGADTEAFF,TGTGCCAGCAGCCAGACAGGGGGGGCGGACACTGAAGCTTTCTTT
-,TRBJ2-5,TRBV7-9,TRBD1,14,CASRRQGYQETQYF,TGTGCCAGCAGACGACAGGGATACCAAGAGACCCAGTACTTC
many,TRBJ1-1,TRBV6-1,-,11,CASTRGFEAFF,TGTGCCAGCACTAGGGGATTTGAAGCTTTCTTT
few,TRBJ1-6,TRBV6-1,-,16,CASSDGSKGGPSPLHF,TGTGCCAGCAGTGACGGGAGCAAGGGCGGCCCATCACCCCTCCACTTT
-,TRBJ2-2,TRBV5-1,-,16,CASSGEGRINTGELFF,TGCGCCAGCAGCGGAGAGGGAAGAATAAACACCGGGGAGCTGTTTTTT
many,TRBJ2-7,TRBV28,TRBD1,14,CASSLTQGASEQYF,TGTGCCAGCAGTTTAACACAGGGGGCATCCGAGCAGTACTTC
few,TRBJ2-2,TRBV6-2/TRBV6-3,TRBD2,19,CASSFRASGSRFNTGELFF,TGTGCCAGCAGTTTCAGGGCTAGCGGGAGCCGTTTTAACACCGGGGAGCTGTTTTTT
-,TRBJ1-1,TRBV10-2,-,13,CASSDGRNTEAFF,TGCGCCAGCAGTGACGGACGCAACACTGAAGCTTTCTTT
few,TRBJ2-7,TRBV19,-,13,CASNIGWGGEQYF,TGTGCCAGTAACATAGGGTGGGGCGGCGAGCAGTACTTC